The text below deals with one TCR beta chain. These data are taken from a study of blood T cell repertoires in COVID-19. Study-level background: Sites across the United States, Italy and Spain contributed samples from acute and convalescent COVID-19. The cDNA or gDNA used as material had been derived from T cells, B-cell-depleted T cells, or PBMCs.

Germline V gives CDR1 SNHLY, CDR2 FYNNEI. CDR3 size: 16 residues. The ends lost 5 bases at V and 2 bases at J; junction bases unmatched: 8. In the original processing: Amplification of reference gene primers was used by the study to estimate nucleated cell counts. The assay was immunoSEQ multiplex PCR, and TCRdb's table has in-frame clones only and misses some. The V and J calls and clone size come from that table; D and trimming were worked out from the DNA. The sample consists of about 190,000 clones, more than 70% of them appearing once. The chain uses TRBV2 and TRBJ1-1; 10 bases agree with TRBD1. Material for sequencing was peripheral blood. The source is a woman of 80 years or more with active or convalescent COVID-19. The CDR3 bases are TGTGCCAGCAGTTACAGGACAGGGGGAGGAAACACTGAAGCTTTCTTT. This codes for CASSYRTGGGNTEAFF.